The next 20 T cell receptor beta chains were all read from a single sample in a study of cytomegalovirus exposure and HLA in healthy donors. A multiplex PCR was run with 60 Vbeta primers and 13 Jbeta primers. Clones were read by immunoSEQ multiplex PCR, and TCRdb kept only the in-frame ones, dropping some. In the table there are around 120,000 clones, 9.5% of which are singletons. Sample: PBMCs. Receptors originate from a man aged 25 to 40 in good health and CMV-seronegative.

Note on this clone: A junction end diverges from the germline sequence, so it may reflect a read error. V and J are TRBV5-1 and TRBJ1-1; D gene unclear. From germline, CDR1 is SGHRS and CDR2 YFSETQ. The CDR3 spans 13 residues. DNA of the CDR3: TGCGCCAGCAGCTACACAGTGAACACTGAAGCTTCCTTT. Protein: CASSYTVNTEASF.

V usage is TRBV7-9 and J usage is TRBJ1-1, with 8 bases matching TRBD1. Trimming cost V 5 bases and J 1 base; bases outside gene matches: 3. The CDR3 covers 14 residues. The germline V gene has CDR1 SEHNR and CDR2 FQNEAQ (reference sequence). The CDR3 sequence is CASSLGQANTEAFF. The CDR3 DNA reads TGTGCCAGCAGCCTGGGACAGGCGAACACTGAAGCTTTCTTT.

Concerning this clone: At one of its ends the junction is not consistent with the germline gene, which may arise from a read error. The same CDR3 also results from other DNA sequences found in this sample. V gene TRBV30 combines with J gene TRBJ2-7, with D possibly TRBD1 on 5 matching bases. This CDR3 has 14 residues. Germline CDR1 is GTSNPN and CDR2 is SVGIG (reference sequence). CDR3 sequence reads: CAWSAGPGSYEKYF. CDR3 nucleotides: TGTGCCTGGAGTGCAGGGCCTGGCTCATACGAGAAGTACTTT.

There are a few counts of this clone. The chain uses TRBV5-1 and TRBJ2-1; 13 bases are a match to TRBD2. Germline-derived CDR1 and CDR2 are SGHRS and YFSETQ. With V trimmed by 0 bases and J by 9 bases, 6 bases remained unmatched. This CDR3 is built from 16 residues. CDR3 region: CASSLAPLAGGSEQFF. The CDR3 region has the DNA TGCGCCAGCAGCTTGGCTCCACTAGCGGGGGGGAGTGAGCAGTTCTTC.

The chain couples TRBV5-8 to TRBJ2-3; possibly TRBD1 for D (5 bases). Germline V gives CDR1 SGHTS, CDR2 YDEGEE. With 2 bases removed from V and 0 bases from J, the gap between germline ends came to 7 bases. There are 14 residues in the CDR3. The CDR3 region is CASSLPGSTDTQYF. CDR3 nucleotides: TGTGCCAGCAGCTTACCAGGGAGCACAGATACGCAGTATTTT.

V gene TRBV28 combines with J gene TRBJ2-1; 8 bases line up with TRBD2. V dropped 8 bases and J dropped 12; count of bases not matched to a gene: 24. CDR3 length: 17 amino acids. CDR1 MDHEN and CDR2 SYDVKM come from the germline V gene. DNA of the CDR3: TGTGCCAGCCGTCTTAGAGCTAGCGGGCCCCAGATAGGCCCGCAGTTCTTC. Translation: CASRLRASGPQIGPQFF.

This clone was seen only a few times. The genes are TRBV11-2 and TRBJ2-3, with 7 bases lining up with TRBD1. CDR3 length equals 18 residues. After removal of 4 bases from V and 1 base from J, the junction contained 14 bases not matched to a gene. Germline V CDR1 and CDR2: SGHAT, FQNNGV. As DNA, the CDR3 is TGTGCCAGCAGCTCTCCCCCATCCAGGACAGGACGCACAGATACGCAGTATTTT. Translating gives CASSSPPSRTGRTDTQYF. Full variable domain (remainder filled in from reference TRBV11-2 and TRBJ2-3): EAGVAQSPRYKIIEKRQSVAFWCNPISGHATLYWYQQILGQGPKLLIQFQNNGVVDDSQLPKDRFSAERLKGVDSTLKIQPAKLEDSAVYLCASSSPPSRTGRTDTQYFGPGTRLTVL.

This chain joins TRBV29-1 and TRBJ1-2; D remains ambiguous. CDR1 SQVTM and CDR2 ANQGSEA come from the germline V gene. The CDR3 extends over 11 amino acids. Trimming cost V 3 bases and J 4 bases, with 6 bases left between them. CDR3: CSVDVSYGYTF. CDR3 bases: TGCAGCGTTGATGTCAGCTATGGCTACACCTTC.

The genes are TRBV5-1 and TRBJ2-7, with 7 positions matching TRBD1. In germline, CDR1 is SGHRS, CDR2 YFSETQ. Trimming cost V 2 bases and J 5 bases; bases outside gene matches: 10. The CDR3 covers 15 residues. The CDR3 sequence: CASSLGQAEVHEQYF. CDR3 bases: TGCGCCAGCAGCTTAGGACAGGCAGAGGTCCACGAGCAGTACTTC.

Details on this clone: Compared with germline, one end of the junction differs, possibly owing to a read error. The rearrangement links TRBV20-1 to TRBJ1-1; no clear D. There are 11 residues in the CDR3. The germline V gene encodes CDR1 DFQATT and CDR2 SNEGSKA (reference sequence). CDR3 sequence: CGAQDNTEAFF. The CDR3 nucleotides are TGCGGTGCTCAGGATAACACTGAAGCTTTCTTT.

In this sample, this clone turned up a few times. The chain couples TRBV6-6 to TRBJ1-3; TRBD1 matches 10 bases. CDR3 length: 15 amino acids. Trimming at V came to 5 bases and at J to 8 bases, leaving 9 bases not matched to a gene. The germline gives CDR1 MNHNY, CDR2 SVGAGI (reference sequence). The CDR3 DNA is TGTGCCAGCAGTGACTGGGACAGGGGCCCGGACACCATATATTTT. This encodes CASSDWDRGPDTIYF.

In its sample, this clone was seen a few times. The chain recombines TRBV6-1 with TRBJ1-1; unclear D gene. The V gene lost 2 bases and the J gene lost 2 bases, with 6 bases spanning the gap. In germline, CDR1 is MNHNS, CDR2 SASEGT. The CDR3 spans 13 residues. The CDR3: CASSESRNTEAFF. The CDR3 nucleotides are TGTGCCAGCAGTGAATCTAGAAACACTGAAGCTTTCTTT.

The CDR3 region has the DNA TGTGCCATCAGGGACGCAGGGGGGAGCTCCTACAATGAGCAGTTCTTC. Its translation is CAIRDAGGSSYNEQFF. The chain employs TRBV10-3 and TRBJ2-1; D possibly corresponds to TRBD1 (7 bases). The germline CDR1 and CDR2 sequences are ENHRY and SYGVKD. V lost 6 bases and J lost 0, with 15 bases in between. The CDR3 has 16 amino acids.

This clone was counted between two and nine times. The genes are TRBV9 and TRBJ2-7; 7 bases are a match to TRBD2. Germline V gene sequence: CDR1 SGDLS, CDR2 YYNGEE. V lost 0 bases to trimming and J lost 0 bases; unmatched junction nucleotides: 3. The CDR3 runs 15 residues. The CDR3 bases are TGTGCCAGCAGCGTAGCTCCGGGGGGCTCCTACGAGCAGTACTTC. Amino acids: CASSVAPGGSYEQYF.

This clone was seen a few times. The chain links TRBV11-2 to TRBJ1-1; D uncertain. Trimming shortened V by 1 base and J by 0 bases, and 9 bases separated the two germline ends. Germline V gene data show CDR1 as SGHAT and CDR2 as FQNNGV. This CDR3 contains 15 residues. In nucleotides, the CDR3 is TGTGCCAGCAGCTTAGCGTCTCAGATGAACACTGAAGCTTTCTTT. It yields the protein CASSLASQMNTEAFF. The whole variable domain, filled in from reference TRBV11-2 and TRBJ1-1, reads EAGVAQSPRYKIIEKRQSVAFWCNPISGHATLYWYQQILGQGPKLLIQFQNNGVVDDSQLPKDRFSAERLKGVDSTLKIQPAKLEDSAVYLCASSLASQMNTEAFFGQGTRLTVV.

The chain has TRBV11-2 and TRBJ1-4; 9 bases match TRBD1. Unmatched junction bases numbered 12, after V lost 5 bases and J lost 8 bases. The germline CDR1 and CDR2 sequences are SGHAT and FQNNGV. CDR3 size: 16 residues. The CDR3 here is CASSIVQQGAFEKLFF. The CDR3 DNA follows: TGTGCCAGCAGCATAGTACAACAGGGGGCATTCGAAAAACTGTTTTTT.

The V call is TRBV4-3, the J call TRBJ1-2, with a weak D call TRBD1 (6 bases). This CDR3 contains 18 residues. Germline V gene sequence: CDR1 LGHNA, CDR2 YSLEER. The V end was cut by 1 base, the J end by 8 bases, with 26 bases between. The CDR3 region is CASSQGLVGADESEGYTF. The CDR3 bases are TGCGCCAGCAGCCAAGGCCTCGTGGGGGCGGACGAATCGGAAGGCTACACCTTC.

The chain employs TRBV5-1 and TRBJ2-6; D gene ambiguous. Per germline, CDR1 SGHRS and CDR2 YFSETQ. The CDR3 extends over 18 amino acids. Between the trimmed V and J ends, which lost 0 bases and 0 bases, there was a span of 13 bases. The CDR3 loop reads CASSLGWSSASGANVLTF. The CDR3 DNA is TGCGCCAGCAGCTTGGGTTGGAGTTCGGCCTCTGGGGCCAACGTCCTGACTTTC.

This clone was observed a few times. This chain uses TRBV5-4 with TRBJ2-7; 7 bases line up with TRBD1. The CDR3 contains 15 residues. V trimming: 0 bases; J trimming: 6 bases; junction bases outside the gene matches: 9. The germline CDR1 and CDR2 sequences are SGHNT and YYREEE (reference sequence). Here the CDR3 reads CASSLERQGLSEQYF. For the CDR3, the DNA is TGTGCCAGCAGCTTGGAAAGACAGGGATTGAGCGAGCAGTACTTC.

The chain couples TRBV19 to TRBJ2-7; 10 bases fit TRBD2. The trim removed 3 bases at V and 6 bases at J, leaving 14 bases unmatched. This CDR3 region has 17 residues. CDR1 is LNHDA and CDR2 is SQIVND in the germline V gene (reference sequence). Written as DNA, the CDR3 is TGTGCCAGTAGTATCGGACCTAGCGGGAGTTATCGACCCGAGCAGTACTTC. Its protein product is CASSIGPSGSYRPEQYF.